These T cell receptor beta chains were read from a single sample in a study of post-analysis software for immune sequencing data. TCRdb passed the PCR reads through MiXCR, listing each CDR3 protein once. The table has roughly 730,000 distinct CDR3 sequences, 25% to 30% seen once; the top ten hold under 0.7%. The specimen sequenced was blood. The receptors stem from a girl between 5 and 17 years old with multiple sclerosis. Both conserved end residues are part of each CDR3. D genes are given only for firm matches. Not all rows give a size; the values are once, few, many and, for expanded clones, a class.

TRBJ2-1 TRBV10-3 few TRBD2 CAISEIRTSGRGSYNEQFF TGTGCCATCAGTGAGATCCGGACTAGCGGGAGAGGCTCCTACAATGAGCAGTTCTTC
TRBJ2-7 TRBV5-1 few - CASSSGLRDEQYF TGCGCCAGCAGCTCGGGACTTCGGGACGAGCAGTACTTC
TRBJ1-3 TRBV7-2 - - CASSLDPPGNTIYF TGTGCCAGCAGCTTAGATCCACCTGGAAACACCATATATTTT
TRBJ2-1 TRBV12-3/TRBV12-4 - - CASSSWGQFEQFF TGTGCCAGCAGTTCCTGGGGTCAATTTGAGCAGTTCTTC
TRBJ1-1 TRBV10-3 - TRBD1 CAIRPTGGTSAEAFF TGTGCCATCCGCCCGACAGGGGGTACATCTGCTGAAGCTTTCTTT
TRBJ2-2 TRBV2 - - CASRDAWTGELFF TGTGCCAGCAGGGACGCGTGGACCGGGGAGCTGTTTTTT
TRBJ2-5 TRBV12-5 - TRBD1 CASGFGQAHGGETQYF TGTGCTAGTGGTTTTGGACAGGCCCACGGTGGAGAGACCCAGTACTTC
TRBJ1-1 TRBV7-9 - - CASSSPGGFTEAFF TGTGCCAGCAGCTCCCCCGGGGGGTTCACTGAAGCTTTCTTT
TRBJ1-2 TRBV20-1 few - CSAAENAGAYGYTF TGCAGTGCTGCCGAAAACGCAGGGGCCTATGGCTACACCTTC
TRBJ2-4 TRBV18 - TRBD2 CASSPGGSLQYF TGTGCCAGCTCCCCCGGGGGGTCTTTGCAGTACTTC
TRBJ2-7 TRBV29-1 many - CSVEADGEQYF TGCAGCGTTGAGGCGGACGGCGAGCAGTACTTC
TRBJ2-7 TRBV6-2/TRBV6-3 - - CASSYAEPGRPYEQYF TGTGCCAGCAGTTACGCTGAGCCGGGTAGACCCTACGAGCAGTACTTC
TRBJ2-3 TRBV4-3 few - CASSPSRLHTDTQYF TGCGCCAGCAGCCCCTCGCGGTTACACACAGATACGCAGTATTTT
TRBJ2-7 TRBV5-1 - - CASSLYGSGYEQYF TGCGCCAGCAGCTTGTACGGGAGCGGCTACGAGCAGTACTTC
TRBJ2-5 TRBV28 few TRBD2 CASSVAGTSGQETQYF TGTGCCAGCAGTGTAGCGGGGACTAGCGGCCAAGAGACCCAGTACTTC
TRBJ2-5 TRBV25-1 few TRBD1 CASSFTWDSQETQYF TGTGCCAGCTCATTTACATGGGACAGTCAAGAGACCCAGTACTTC
TRBJ1-5 TRBV2 once - CASTLRAGAEQPQHF TGTGCCAGCACCCTCAGGGCAGGGGCAGAACAGCCCCAGCATTTT
TRBJ2-3 TRBV7-9 many - CASTPNFDTQYF TGTGCCAGCACCCCCAACTTCGATACGCAGTATTTT
TRBJ2-7 TRBV19 - - CASTPGHGGYEQYF TGTGCCAGTACCCCGGGACACGGTGGCTACGAGCAGTACTTC
TRBJ2-1 TRBV12-3/TRBV12-4 - TRBD2 CASSRTSAKSSYNEQFF TGTGCCAGCAGCAGAACTAGCGCAAAAAGCTCCTACAATGAGCAGTTCTTC
TRBJ1-4 TRBV20-1 - - CSASHEKLFF TGCAGTGCTAGCCATGAAAAACTGTTTTTT
TRBJ1-2 TRBV29-1 - - CSVEGVRGALIYGYTF TGCAGCGTTGAAGGAGTTCGGGGGGCGTTGATCTATGGCTACACCTTC
TRBJ2-1 TRBV7-9 - - CASTMGDNEQFF TGTGCCAGCACCATGGGGGACAATGAGCAGTTCTTC
TRBJ2-3 TRBV12-3/TRBV12-4 - - CASSFWGSTDTEYF TGTGCCAGCAGTTTTTGGGGGAGCACAGATACGGAATATTTT
TRBJ2-7 TRBV20-1 few - CSAREGVARSYEQYF TGCAGTGCTAGAGAGGGGGTAGCGCGTTCCTACGAGCAGTACTTC
TRBJ2-1 TRBV24-1 - - CATKGDAYNEQFF TGTGCCACCAAGGGGGACGCCTACAATGAGCAGTTCTTC
TRBJ1-5 TRBV12-3/TRBV12-4 few TRBD1 CASSPTGGLNQPQHF TGTGCCAGCAGTCCGACAGGGGGACTCAATCAGCCCCAGCATTTT
TRBJ2-5 TRBV20-1 - - CSAPRGDTQGTQYF TGCAGTGCCCCACGGGGGGACACTCAAGGGACCCAGTACTTC
TRBJ2-7 TRBV6-2/TRBV6-3 few TRBD1 CASRRDRAYEQYF TGTGCCAGCCGGAGGGACAGGGCCTACGAGCAGTACTTC
TRBJ1-1 TRBV5-1 - - CASSRSQGNTEAFF TGCGCCAGCAGCCGGTCTCAGGGAAACACTGAAGCTTTCTTT
TRBJ1-1 TRBV7-2 - - CASSWNRGPAEAFF TGTGCCAGCAGCTGGAACCGGGGCCCGGCTGAAGCTTTCTTT
TRBJ2-1 TRBV12-3/TRBV12-4 few - CASRPNRAPGDEQFF TGTGCCAGCAGGCCTAACAGGGCCCCCGGGGATGAGCAGTTCTTC
TRBJ2-7 TRBV25-1 - - CASSAPVGVFHEQYF TGTGCCAGCAGTGCTCCTGTAGGGGTCTTCCACGAGCAGTACTTC
TRBJ2-4 TRBV3-1 - TRBD1 CASSQTGGAAKNIQYF TGTGCCAGCAGCCAGACAGGGGGCGCAGCCAAAAACATTCAGTACTTC
TRBJ2-3 TRBV20-1 many - CSAPIRTDTQYF TGCAGTGCCCCGATTCGCACAGATACGCAGTATTTT
TRBJ2-1 TRBV29-1 many TRBD2 CSVGTSGGNRAYNEQFF TGCAGCGTTGGGACTAGCGGGGGGAATAGGGCCTACAATGAGCAGTTCTTC
TRBJ1-5 TRBV24-1 once TRBD1 CATSGTGSNQPQHF TGTGCCACCAGTGGGACAGGGTCAAATCAGCCCCAGCATTTT
TRBJ2-5 TRBV4-1 - TRBD2 CASSLDLGAGERETQYF TGCGCCAGCAGCCTGGACCTTGGAGCGGGGGAACGGGAGACCCAGTACTTC
TRBJ2-5 TRBV5-1 - - CASSLYRREETQYF TGCGCCAGCAGCTTGTATCGCAGGGAAGAGACCCAGTACTTC
TRBJ1-4 TRBV2 - TRBD1 CASRRDRGREKLFF TGTGCCAGCAGACGGGACAGGGGGCGGGAAAAACTGTTTTTT
TRBJ2-1 TRBV4-3 - - CASSQGVGGENYNEQFF TGCGCCAGCAGCCAGGGGGTTGGGGGCGAGAACTACAATGAGCAGTTCTTC
TRBJ2-5 TRBV4-3 - - CASSYQAEYNEQYF TGCGCCAGCAGCTACCAAGCGGAATACAATGAGCAGTACTTC
TRBJ2-7 TRBV7-2 - - CASSSFLGYEQYF TGTGCCAGCAGCTCCTTTCTGGGATACGAGCAGTACTTC
TRBJ2-2 TRBV15 once TRBD1 CATSLDREAGELFF TGTGCCACCAGTCTGGACAGGGAGGCCGGGGAGCTGTTTTTT
TRBJ2-7 TRBV6-5 few - CASSHPRQTYEQYF TGTGCCAGCAGTCACCCTCGACAGACCTACGAGCAGTACTTC
TRBJ2-1 TRBV6-4 few - CASSETRDNEQFF TGTGCCAGCAGTGAGACCAGGGACAATGAGCAGTTCTTC
TRBJ2-3 TRBV6-2/TRBV6-3 few TRBD2 CASSYSAGGPDTQYF TGTGCCAGCAGTTACTCAGCGGGAGGACCAGATACGCAGTATTTT
TRBJ2-7 TRBV7-2 - - CASSFLERGEQYF TGTGCCAGCAGCTTTCTAGAGCGTGGCGAGCAGTACTTC
TRBJ2-1 TRBV11-3 few TRBD2 CASSLGSGGASYNEQFF TGTGCCAGCAGCTTGGGCAGCGGGGGGGCGTCCTACAATGAGCAGTTCTTC
TRBJ1-1 TRBV4-1 - - CASDDAMNTEAFF TGCGCCAGCGATGACGCCATGAACACTGAAGCTTTCTTT
TRBJ2-5 TRBV5-1 - - CASSMGDRTVQETQYF TGCGCCAGCAGCATGGGGGACCGGACCGTACAAGAGACCCAGTACTTC
TRBJ1-4 TRBV5-6 - - CASSPGGFGLFF TGTGCCAGCAGCCCCGGAGGCTTCGGACTGTTTTTT
TRBJ2-1 TRBV29-1 many TRBD1 CSALRDRGRNEQFF TGCAGCGCCCTCCGGGACAGGGGCCGCAATGAGCAGTTCTTC
TRBJ2-5 TRBV7-2 - - CASSPQLGQETQYF TGTGCCAGCAGCCCCCAATTGGGCCAAGAGACCCAGTACTTC
TRBJ2-6 TRBV3-1 - - CASSQAIWGSGANVLTF TGTGCCAGCAGCCAAGCTATCTGGGGCTCTGGGGCCAACGTCCTGACTTTC
TRBJ2-1 TRBV5-1 once TRBD2 CASSLEGLASNEQFF TGCGCCAGCAGCTTGGAGGGACTAGCCAGCAATGAGCAGTTCTTC
TRBJ2-5 TRBV5-1 few - CASSSRLEQETQYF TGCGCCAGCAGCTCTCGACTAGAACAAGAGACCCAGTACTTC